Listed below are T cell receptor beta chains from one sample, sequenced in a study of cytomegalovirus exposure and HLA in healthy donors. The protocol was immunoSEQ multiplex PCR, while the TCRdb copy is restricted to in-frame clones and leaves out a portion. The sample lists 200,000 to 250,000 clones; around nine tenths were seen once. Sequencing used PBMCs. These receptors all come from a young woman in good health and CMV-seronegative. Each CDR3 is given with its conserved first and last residue. Fields, in order: D gene, CDR3 length, J gene, V gene, clone size, CDR3 DNA, CDR3 protein. A D gene is named only where the DNA matches it firmly. Clone size, where shown, is once, few, many, or a class for clones that have expanded.

NA | 13 | TRBJ2-7 | TRBV4-1 | NA | TGCGCCAGCAGCCAAGAACGATCGGGCGAGCAGTACTTC | CASSQERSGEQYF
TRBD2 | 14 | TRBJ2-3 | TRBV2 | NA | TGTGCCAGCGGAGGTAGCGGGAGGGTGGATACGCAGTATTTT | CASGGSGRVDTQYF
TRBD2 | 16 | TRBJ2-5 | TRBV19 | NA | TGTGCCAGTAGTATCCTAGCGGGGGGGCCGAAGGAGACCCAGTACTTC | CASSILAGGPKETQYF
TRBD1 | 14 | TRBJ2-3 | TRBV19 | NA | TGTGCCACCAAGGACAGGAGAGGGACAGATACGCAGTATTTT | CATKDRRGTDTQYF
TRBD1 | 15 | TRBJ2-4 | TRBV6-5 | NA | TGTGCCAGCAGAACCGACAGGGGCCCCAAAAACATTCAGTACTTC | CASRTDRGPKNIQYF
TRBD2 | 17 | TRBJ2-2 | TRBV7-7 | NA | TGTGCCAGCAGCCCACTAGCGGGAGGAGCGATCACCGGGGAGCTGTTTTTT | CASSPLAGGAITGELFF
NA | 16 | TRBJ2-3 | TRBV4-1 | NA | TGCGCCAGCAGCCAAGGTTTTGCCGGGGTCACAGATACGCAGTATTTT | CASSQGFAGVTDTQYF
NA | 15 | TRBJ2-7 | TRBV7-6 | NA | TGTGCCAGCAGCTTAGAAACAGGGCGCCGCTACGAGCAGTACTTC | CASSLETGRRYEQYF
TRBD1 | 15 | TRBJ2-7 | TRBV11-2 | NA | TGTGCCAGCAGCTTAGGTGGGACAGGCATCTACGAGCAGTACTTC | CASSLGGTGIYEQYF
NA | 12 | TRBJ1-4 | TRBV9 | NA | TGTGCCAGCAGCGATAGCGAGCACAAACTGTTTTTT | CASSDSEHKLFF
TRBD1 | 14 | TRBJ1-2 | TRBV19 | once | TGTGCCAGCGCCCTAATTGGGACAGGGTTTGGCTACACCTTC | CASALIGTGFGYTF
TRBD2 | 17 | TRBJ2-5 | TRBV7-2 | NA | TGTGCCAGCAGCTCCCCCCTACTAGCGGGAGTAGTGGAGACCCAGTACTTC | CASSSPLLAGVVETQYF
NA | 19 | TRBJ2-1 | TRBV7-9 | NA | TGTTCCAGCAGCTCAGCCTTGGGGGGGCAGCGGTGGCCCTACAATGAGCAGTTCTTC | CSSSSALGGQRWPYNEQFF
TRBD2 | 19 | TRBJ2-1 | TRBV5-1 | NA | TGCGCCAGCAGAACAGGGGGACTAGCGGGCGCAACCCCCTACAATGAGCAGTTCTTC | CASRTGGLAGATPYNEQFF
NA | 13 | TRBJ1-1 | TRBV7-2 | NA | TGTGCCAGCAGTTCTCACATGAACACTGAAGCTTTCTTT | CASSSHMNTEAFF
TRBD2 | 15 | TRBJ2-3 | TRBV11-2 | few | TGTGCCAGCAGCTTACTAGCGGGGTTGACAGATACGCAGTATTTT | CASSLLAGLTDTQYF
NA | 12 | TRBJ2-5 | TRBV11-2 | NA | TGTGCCAGCAGCCCCCTTCAAGAGACCCAGTACTTC | CASSPLQETQYF
NA | 11 | TRBJ2-7 | TRBV7-9 | NA | TGTGCCAGTGAGGCGATGGGCGAGCAGTACTTC | CASEAMGEQYF
NA | 16 | TRBJ2-7 | TRBV27 | NA | TGTGCCAGCAGTTCCGGGACGGGGACGGGAGCCTACGAGCAGTACTTC | CASSSGTGTGAYEQYF
TRBD1 | 17 | TRBJ2-1 | TRBV4-1 | NA | TGCGCCAGCAGCCAGGCAGACAGGGGACCTCAAAGCAATGAGCAGTTCTTC | CASSQADRGPQSNEQFF
NA | 14 | TRBJ2-7 | TRBV5-1 | NA | TGCGCCAGCAGCCTTGACGCGGGGACCTACGAGCAGTACTTC | CASSLDAGTYEQYF
TRBD1 | 16 | TRBJ1-3 | TRBV9 | NA | TGTGCCAGCAGCGCAGGACAGGGGGCGCCCGGAAACACCATATATTTT | CASSAGQGAPGNTIYF
NA | 15 | TRBJ1-1 | TRBV5-5 | NA | TGTGCCAGCAGCCCCGGCCCCAGGGGTGACACTGAAGCTTTCTTT | CASSPGPRGDTEAFF
TRBD1 | 13 | TRBJ2-7 | TRBV30 | NA | TGTGCCTGCCTCCGGGACAGGGGTTACGAGCAGTACTTC | CACLRDRGYEQYF
TRBD1 | 15 | TRBJ1-3 | TRBV5-4 | NA | TGTGCCAGCAGCTCCCCGGGACAGGGGTACAACACCATATATTTT | CASSSPGQGYNTIYF
NA | 12 | TRBJ1-2 | TRBV7-9 | NA | TGTGCCAGCGCTGAGACAGGCCATGGCTACACCTTC | CASAETGHGYTF
TRBD1 | 16 | TRBJ2-7 | TRBV27 | NA | TGTGCCAGCAGTTTAACGGGGACAGGGAGTTATAACGAGCAGTACTTC | CASSLTGTGSYNEQYF